The next 29 T cell receptor beta chains were all read from a single sample in a study of long-term antiretroviral therapy in people with HIV. The libraries were made with immunoSEQ v3.0 at survey level. Measured with immunoSEQ multiplex PCR; TCRdb has only the in-frame clones, and not every one. Seen here are 30,000 to 35,000 clones, roughly 77% observed once, and the top ten hold approximately 3%. The starting material was unsorted PBMCs, obtained 1.9 years after starting antiretroviral therapy. All receptors come from a man between 18 and 29 years old with HIV.

This chain links TRBV28 with TRBJ1-1, with a possible D match to TRBD1 (6 bases). The V gene lost 5 bases and the J gene lost 4 bases, with 11 bases spanning the gap. The CDR3 extends over 13 amino acids. Germline CDR1 and CDR2: MDHEN and SYDVKM. Written as DNA, the CDR3 is TGTGCCAGCAGTCTACAGGGACTCACTGAAGCTTTCTTT. Its translation is CASSLQGLTEAFF.

The V and J genes are TRBV2 and TRBJ1-2, with D unresolved. The CDR3 consists of 12 residues. Trimming took off 7 bases at V and 4 bases at J, with 10 bases between the two ends. CDR1 is SNHLY and CDR2 is FYNNEI in the germline V gene. CDR3 amino acids: CASNERGYGYTF. As DNA, the CDR3 is TGTGCCAGCAACGAACGGGGCTATGGCTACACCTTC. The entire variable domain, with the rest obtained from reference TRBV2 and TRBJ1-2, is as follows: EPEVTQTPSHQVTQMGQEVILRCVPISNHLYFYWYRQILGQKVEFLVSFYNNEISEKSEIFDDQFSVERPDGSNFTLKIRSTKLEDSAMYFCASNERGYGYTFGSGTRLTVV.

This CDR3 reads CASSLGLNEQFF. In DNA, the CDR3 is TGCGCCAGCAGCTTGGGTCTAAATGAGCAGTTCTTC. This chain connects TRBV5-1 to TRBJ2-1; the D is unclear. Trimming stripped 0 bases from V and 7 bases from J, with 5 bases between. Germline CDR1 is SGHRS and CDR2 is YFSETQ. The CDR3 spans 12 residues. Variable domain in full (rest from reference TRBV5-1 and TRBJ2-1): KAGVTQTPRYLIKTRGQQVTLSCSPISGHRSVSWYQQTPGQGLQFLFEYFSETQRNKGNFPGRFSGRQFSNSRSEMNVSTLELGDSALYLCASSLGLNEQFFGPGTRLTVL.

The gene calls are TRBV10-3 and TRBJ2-7, with 9 positions matching TRBD1. The CDR3 has 15 amino acids. From germline, CDR1 is ENHRY and CDR2 SYGVKD. The ends lost 7 bases at V and 4 bases at J; junction bases unmatched: 11. The CDR3 region is CAITYGQGKGYEQYF. In nucleotides, the CDR3 is TGTGCCATCACCTACGGACAGGGGAAAGGTTACGAGCAGTACTTC.

The chain links TRBV9 to TRBJ1-3; a possible D gene is TRBD1 (5 bases). V lost 0 bases, J lost 0 bases, and 7 bases lay in between. CDR3 length equals 15 residues. CDR1 and CDR2 from the germline V gene are SGDLS and YYNGEE. This CDR3 reads CASSVAGNSGNTIYF. In nucleotides, the CDR3 is TGTGCCAGCAGCGTAGCAGGGAACTCTGGAAACACCATATATTTT.

This clone turned up a few times. The genes are TRBV6-6 and TRBJ1-5, with D uncertain. The CDR3 has 13 amino acids. Trimming took 9 bases from V and 5 from J, leaving 14 bases between them. Germline V lookup: CDR1 MNHNY, CDR2 SVGAGI (reference sequence). The CDR3 bases are TGTGCCAGTTTGGTACGGAACGATCAGCCCCAGCATTTT. This translates into CASLVRNDQPQHF.

This clone has a handful of counts. The V and J genes are TRBV6-5 and TRBJ2-1, with 14 bases identical to TRBD2. Germline CDR1 and CDR2: MNHEY and SVGAGI. Trimming cost V 4 bases and J 9 bases; bases outside gene matches: 2. The CDR3 totals 14 residues. The CDR3 here is CASSSGLAGGEQFF. In DNA form, the CDR3 reads TGTGCCAGCAGTTCAGGACTAGCGGGAGGTGAGCAGTTCTTC.

The chain is built from TRBV6-1 and TRBJ1-6; tentatively, D is TRBD1 (6 bases). Per germline, CDR1 MNHNS and CDR2 SASEGT. The CDR3 contains 14 residues. V gave up 5 bases and J gave up 5 bases, with 10 bases separating them. This chain's CDR3 is CASSRGHNNSPLHF. The CDR3 DNA sequence: TGTGCCAGCAGTAGGGGACACAATAATTCACCCCTCCACTTT.

The chain employs TRBV5-1 and TRBJ1-1, with no clear D. Per germline, CDR1 SGHRS and CDR2 YFSETQ. V lost 2 bases to trimming and J lost 8 bases, with 10 bases between them. This CDR3 has 12 residues. CDR3 bases: TGCGCCAGCAGCTTTTCCGAAGAAGAAGCTTTCTTT. This encodes CASSFSEEEAFF.

The V and J genes are TRBV6-1 and TRBJ2-1, with TRBD1 matching 10 bases. V was pared by 6 bases and J by 7 bases, with 9 bases of the junction left unmatched. Germline CDR1 reads MNHNS; CDR2 reads SASEGT. This CDR3 has 15 amino acids. Written as DNA, the CDR3 is TGTGCCAGCAGCAATCGGGACAGGGGTCTAAATGAGCAGTTCTTC. Translating it yields CASSNRDRGLNEQFF.

The V and J genes are TRBV30 and TRBJ1-4, with a tentative D call TRBD1 (5 bases). Germline CDR1 reads GTSNPN; CDR2 reads SVGIG (reference sequence). This CDR3 has 11 residues. Trimming cost V 7 bases and J 8 bases, with 11 bases left between them. The CDR3, as DNA: TGTGCCTTGACAGTAGGAGAAAAACTGTTTTTT. Encoded protein: CALTVGEKLFF.

The J gene is TRBJ1-3, the V gene TRBV6-1; D possibly corresponds to TRBD1 (5 bases). The germline gives CDR1 MNHNS, CDR2 SASEGT. V lost 5 bases and J lost 2, with 13 bases in between. CDR3 size: 15 residues. In DNA, the CDR3 is TGTGCCAGCAGTCTAGGGGTAAAGGCTGGAAACACCATATATTTT. This encodes CASSLGVKAGNTIYF.

The V call is TRBV6-5, the J call TRBJ1-2; TRBD1 is a possible D gene (5 bases). Germline V gives CDR1 MNHEY, CDR2 SVGAGI. Trimming left V 5 bases short and J 7 bases short, with 17 bases between. This CDR3 has 14 amino acids. This CDR3 reads CASSPQIGGFGYTF. The CDR3 DNA reads TGTGCCAGCAGTCCACAAATCGGGGGGTTTGGCTACACCTTC.

The genes are TRBV10-1 and TRBJ2-1, with 12 bases that match TRBD1. The junction had 5 bases not matched to a gene; V was cut back by 6 bases and J by 11 bases. This CDR3 is 13 amino acids long. In germline, CDR1 is WNHNN, CDR2 SYGVQD (reference sequence). The CDR3 protein is CASRGQGARKQFF. The CDR3 DNA reads as TGCGCCAGCAGGGGACAGGGGGCCAGAAAGCAGTTCTTC.

Notes on this clone: The same CDR3 is also encoded by other DNA sequences in this sample. The chain links TRBV6-4 to TRBJ2-3; 7 nucleotides line up with TRBD2. V was clipped by 0 bases and J by 1 base; unmatched bases: 1. Germline CDR1 MRHNA, CDR2 SNTAGT. The CDR3 is 15 residues long. DNA for the CDR3: TGTGCCAGCAGTGACTCGAGCGGGGGCACAGATACGCAGTATTTT. It encodes CASSDSSGGTDTQYF.

A few counts support this clone. The rearrangement uses TRBV6-5 and TRBJ1-2; 8 bases match TRBD1. Germline values: CDR1 MNHEY, CDR2 SVGAGI. The junction had 3 bases not matched to a gene; V was cut back by 6 bases and J by 3 bases. The CDR3 spans 13 residues. In nucleotides, the CDR3 is TGTGCCAGCAGGAAGACAGGGGACTATGGCTACACCTTC. Its translation is CASRKTGDYGYTF.

The V gene is TRBV9, the J gene TRBJ2-1; D may match TRBD1 or TRBD2 (6 bases each). Per the germline V gene, CDR1 is SGDLS and CDR2 is YYNGEE. The CDR3 runs 15 residues. V was trimmed by 0 bases and J by 4 bases, leaving 11 bases between them. CDR3 nucleotides: TGTGCCAGCAGCGTAGAAGGGGGGCAGTACAATGAGCAGTTCTTC. The encoded protein is CASSVEGGQYNEQFF.

This sequence joins TRBV5-4 and TRBJ2-5, with 8 bases aligning to TRBD2. The J segment lost 5 bases and the V segment lost 0 bases, leaving 9 bases of the junction unmatched. Germline V gene sequence: CDR1 SGHNT, CDR2 YYREEE (reference sequence). The CDR3 covers 16 residues. CDR3 amino acids: CASSLAKAGGTETQYF. In DNA form, the CDR3 reads TGTGCCAGCAGCTTGGCCAAGGCGGGGGGAACGGAGACCCAGTACTTC.

The chain uses TRBV5-1 and TRBJ1-2; D is unresolved. In germline, CDR1 is SGHRS, CDR2 YFSETQ. V dropped 7 bases and J dropped 7 bases, with 11 bases sitting between them. This CDR3 is 11 amino acids long. The CDR3 here is CASSLKGGYTF. CDR3 sequence (DNA): TGCGCCAGCTCCCTGAAGGGTGGCTACACCTTC.

The V call is TRBV9, the J call TRBJ1-1, with D possibly TRBD1 on 6 matching bases. The length of the CDR3 is 15 residues. Looked up from germline, CDR1 is SGDLS and CDR2 is YYNGEE. Trimming pared 4 bases from V and 0 bases from J, leaving 13 bases between. This CDR3 reads CASSPRDTLNTEAFF. The CDR3 region has the DNA TGTGCCAGCAGCCCAAGGGACACCTTGAACACTGAAGCTTTCTTT.

The rearrangement uses TRBV6-5 and TRBJ2-7; perhaps TRBD1 as D (6 bases). Trimming removed 4 bases at V and 3 bases at J, with 13 bases between. The CDR3 sequence is 14 residues long. CDR1 and CDR2 (germline): MNHEY, SVGAGI. This CDR3 reads CASSSNRDNYEQYF. CDR3 nucleotides: TGTGCCAGCAGTTCGAACCGGGACAACTACGAGCAGTACTTC.

This clone was seen a handful of times. This sequence joins TRBV4-2 and TRBJ2-3; TRBD1 or TRBD2 may be the D gene (5 bases each). Germline CDR1 LGHNA, CDR2 YNFKEQ. V was cut by 4 bases and J by 1 base, with 18 bases left in between. CDR3 size: 17 residues. CDR3 residues: CASSPPPQGPGTDTQYF. CDR3 nucleotide sequence: TGTGCCAGCAGCCCTCCCCCCCAGGGACCGGGCACAGATACGCAGTATTTT.

V and J are TRBV7-9 and TRBJ1-1, with D possibly being TRBD1 (5 bases). CDR3 length equals 14 residues. CDR1 is SEHNR and CDR2 is FQNEAQ in the germline V gene (reference sequence). V was clipped by 3 bases and J by 1 base, with 9 bases between them. The chain's CDR3 is CASSLGDGNTEAFF. CDR3 nucleotides: TGTGCCAGCAGCTTGGGGGACGGGAACACTGAAGCTTTCTTT.

The J gene is TRBJ1-5, the V gene TRBV11-2; no clear D gene. CDR3 length: 14 amino acids. CDR1 is SGHAT and CDR2 is FQNNGV in the germline V gene. Trimming cost V 4 bases and J 5 bases, with 12 bases left between them. The DNA of the CDR3 is TGTGCCAGCAGCTCCCCCCCTCATGATCAGCCCCAGCATTTT. This codes for CASSSPPHDQPQHF.

About this clone itself: Other DNA sequences of this sample code for an identical CDR3. This chain joins TRBV5-4 and TRBJ2-3; TRBD1 matches 7 bases. CDR1 SGHNT and CDR2 YYREEE come from the germline V gene (reference sequence). This CDR3 region has 15 residues. With V trimmed by 5 bases and J by 6 bases, 12 bases remained unmatched. CDR3 loop: CASSSAGTVTDTQYF. CDR3 DNA: TGTGCCAGCAGTTCAGCCGGGACAGTCACGGATACGCAGTATTTT.

The chain couples TRBV9 to TRBJ1-1; D is unresolved. V shed 2 bases and J shed 3 bases, with 14 bases lying between them. CDR3 length: 15 residues. Germline loops: CDR1 SGDLS, CDR2 YYNGEE. CDR3 nucleotides: TGTGCCAGCAGCGTGGCAAGGTCGGGCGACACTGAAGCTTTCTTT. As protein: CASSVARSGDTEAFF. Supplemented by reference TRBV9 and TRBJ1-1, the full variable domain reads DSGVTQTPKHLITATGQRVTLRCSPRSGDLSVYWYQQSLDQGLQFLIQYYNGEERAKGNILERFSAQQFPDLHSELNLSSLELGDSALYFCASSVARSGDTEAFFGQGTRLTVV.

The J gene is TRBJ2-3, the V gene TRBV7-9; 11 positions agree with TRBD1. V lost 5 bases, J lost 0 bases, and 10 bases stayed unmatched. The CDR3 spans 18 residues. The V gene's germline CDR1 is SEHNR and CDR2 FQNEAQ (reference sequence). CDR3 in DNA: TGTGCCAGCAGCCAAAGGGGGACAGGGGGGCCTAGCACAGATACGCAGTATTTT. It codes for CASSQRGTGGPSTDTQYF.

The V and J genes are TRBV19 and TRBJ2-7; D gene ambiguous. Germline V gene lookup returns CDR1 LNHDA and CDR2 SQIVND (reference sequence). The CDR3 has 14 amino acids. V gave up 2 bases and J gave up 2 bases, with 10 bases separating them. CDR3 in DNA: TGTGCCAGTAGTATAATGGCCCCCCCCTACGAGCAGTACTTC. Protein sequence: CASSIMAPPYEQYF.

This rearrangement joins TRBV7-8 to TRBJ2-7, with D possibly being TRBD2 (5 bases). This CDR3 is 14 amino acids long. Looked up from germline, CDR1 is SGHVS and CDR2 is FQNEAQ. With 1 base removed from V and 7 bases from J, the gap between germline ends came to 14 bases. The CDR3 coding sequence is TGTGCCAGCAGCTTAGGGGAGAGCTTAAATGAGCAGTACGTC. This encodes CASSLGESLNEQYV.